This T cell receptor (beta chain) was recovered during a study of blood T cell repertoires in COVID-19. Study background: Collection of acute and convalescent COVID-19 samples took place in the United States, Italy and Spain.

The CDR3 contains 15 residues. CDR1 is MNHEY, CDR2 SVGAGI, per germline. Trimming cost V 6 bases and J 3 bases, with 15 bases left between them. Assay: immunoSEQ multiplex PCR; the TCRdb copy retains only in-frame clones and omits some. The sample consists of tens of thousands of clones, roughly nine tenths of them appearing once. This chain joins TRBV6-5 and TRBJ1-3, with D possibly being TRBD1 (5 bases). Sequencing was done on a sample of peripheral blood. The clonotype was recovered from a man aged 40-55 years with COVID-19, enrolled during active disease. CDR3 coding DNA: TGTGCCAGCAGGGACATTTCGGGCAGTGGAAACACCATATATTTT. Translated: CASRDISGSGNTIYF.